This TCR beta chain was identified during a study of beta chain features in type 1 diabetes. Regarding this clone: The antigen is not known.

Broader study findings: All four CD4+ subsets of Type 1 diabetes patients contained TCRB CDR3s that were moderately but significantly shorter. The naive, central memory and Treg TCRB repertoires looked more alike in patients than they did in healthy donors.

Germline V gene sequence: CDR1 SQVTM, CDR2 ANQGSEA. The CDR3 has 12 amino acids. V gave up 6 bases and J gave up 9 bases; unmatched junction bases: 7. The whole isolated RNA underwent reverse transcription, so sequencing captured expressed TCRB transcripts. Sequencing used immunoSEQ multiplex PCR; TCRdb keeps in-frame clones, though not all of them. Here the sample spans a few hundred thousand clones, 15% being singletons. The chain uses TRBV29-1 and TRBJ1-3; 8 bases fit TRBD1. The sequence was collected from a man aged 18 to 29 with type 1 diabetes. What was sequenced was naive CD4+ T cells from blood. CDR3 coding DNA: TGCAGCGTGGACACCGGGACAGGCACCATATATTTT. It specifies CSVDTGTGTIYF.